The clone carrying this T cell receptor beta chain occurred a few times. Its antigen is undetermined. This specimen comes from a study of radiotherapy plus CTLA-4 blockade in lung cancer. For the study at large: Disease control was achieved by 31% of patients, and objective responses by 18%.

Patients with chemo-refractory metastatic non-small-cell lung cancer received focal radiation plus CTLA-4 blockade with ipilimumab. General study findings and limits: Early blood T cell clone dynamics reportedly forecast response best, with interferon-beta. Subsequent to radiotherapy plus ipilimumab, tumor-derived TCR clones underwent expansion in blood.

TCRdb's copy holds only in-frame clones and misses some; the assay was immunoSEQ multiplex PCR. The sample holds around 38,000 clones, 80% to 90% seen once. V shed 6 bases and J shed 1 base, with 6 bases lying between them. Germline-derived CDR1 and CDR2 are DFQATT and SNEGSKA (reference sequence). The CDR3 totals 11 residues. The receptor was derived from a human donor with non-small cell lung cancer whose response to radiotherapy plus ipilimumab could not be evaluated. The sample in question was peripheral blood, obtained from a patient treated with radiotherapy plus ipilimumab. The genes are TRBV20-1 and TRBJ1-1, with D unresolved. The CDR3 DNA follows: TGCAGTGCGTCAGAGAACACTGAAGCTTTCTTT. Residues: CSASENTEAFF.